This T cell receptor (beta chain) is from a study of blood T cell repertoires in COVID-19. Overall study context: PBMCs, B-cell-depleted T cells, or T cells were the source of the cDNA or gDNA that made up the material.

Per the original methods: Estimates of nucleated cell counts were drawn from the amplification of reference gene primers. Profiling relied on immunoSEQ multiplex PCR, and the TCRdb table lists in-frame clones only, not all of them. V and J calls plus clone size are reproduced from that table; the DNA served to infer D and trimming. The table records approximately 250,000 clones, 83% of them present only once. From germline, CDR1 is SGHRS and CDR2 YFSETQ. Trimming stripped 2 bases from V and 2 bases from J, with 14 bases between. The CDR3 extends over 15 amino acids. This clonotype was obtained from a human donor in a cohort sampled during active COVID-19. V gene TRBV5-1 combines with J gene TRBJ2-7; TRBD2 is a possible D gene (5 bases). The sequenced material came from peripheral blood. As DNA, the CDR3 is TGCGCCAGCAGCTTAAATGGAGGAAGACCCTACGAGCAGTACTTC. This translates into CASSLNGGRPYEQYF.